This TCR beta chain stems from a study of cytomegalovirus exposure and HLA in healthy donors. The junction had 7 bases not matched to a gene; V was cut back by 4 bases and J by 7 bases. This CDR3 contains 14 residues. In germline, CDR1 is LNHDA, CDR2 SQIVND (reference sequence). Findings and caveats of the study: According to a subsequent analysis, TCR clusters identified in the first cohort showed a tendency to co-occur across the approximately 130 validation repertoires.

Concerning this clone itself: Its antigen is not known.

Assay: immunoSEQ multiplex PCR; the TCRdb copy retains only in-frame clones and omits some. Among roughly 68,000 clones listed, around 96% were seen once. V gene TRBV19 combines with J gene TRBJ1-5; TRBD1 matches 7 bases. Sequenced sample: PBMCs. The origin of this receptor is a woman aged 18 to 35 in good health and CMV-seropositive. The CDR3 coding sequence is TGTGCCAGTAGTAGAGACAGGGCAAGACAGCCCCAGCATTTT. Translated, it gives CASSRDRARQPQHF. The entire variable domain, with the rest obtained from reference TRBV19 and TRBJ1-5, is as follows: DGGITQSPKYLFRKEGQNVTLSCEQNLNHDAMYWYRQDPGQGLRLIYYSQIVNDFQKGDIAEGYSVSREKKESFPLTVTSAQKNPTAFYLCASSRDRARQPQHFGDGTRLSIL.